This TCR beta chain was sequenced during a study of T-cell reconstitution after alpha-beta-depleted transplantation in children. Whole-study results and caveats: Certain patients had high TCRbeta diversity at day 60, and it came from recipient T cells and thymic progenitors that survived. The study reportedly traced alpha-beta T cells about two months after transplant to several hundred expanded graft clones. After one year, T-cell counts and TCRbeta diversity mostly came from new T cells.

Using unique molecular identifiers, the investigators prepared the TCRbeta library. In TCRdb, the PCR reads were re-called with MiXCR into one record per CDR3 protein. The sample lists about 300,000 distinct CDR3 sequences; over 7.5% were seen once. CDR1 SGHRS and CDR2 YFSETQ come from the germline V gene. Trimming removed 0 bases at V and 0 bases at J, with 7 bases between. The CDR3 covers 15 residues. This clonotype has ten or more counts. Its specificity is unknown. The chain is built from TRBV5-1 and TRBJ2-1, with D tentatively TRBD1 or TRBD2 (6 bases each). The source of this sequence is a female patient between 2 and 15 years old who had a stem cell transplant for Fanconi anemia, so the T cells may come from the graft donor. The sample was peripheral blood, taken 360 days after TCRalphabeta/CD19-depleted stem cell transplant. The CDR3 sequence: CASSLGGASYNEQFF. The CDR3 DNA is TGCGCCAGCAGCTTGGGGGGGGCCTCCTACAATGAGCAGTTCTTC.